Only a few counts were recorded for the clone carrying this TCR beta chain. What it binds is unknown. Looked up from germline, CDR1 is LNHDA and CDR2 is SQIVND (reference sequence). V dropped 9 bases and J dropped 2; count of bases not matched to a gene: 4. The CDR3 consists of 13 residues. The data stem from a study of long-term antiretroviral therapy in people with HIV. Study outcomes and limitations: Dating from the mid-2000s to the late 2010s, the blood was possibly obtained under older ART regimens.

This was the immunoSEQ v3.0 assay at survey level. Method: immunoSEQ multiplex PCR; TCRdb's copy keeps in-frame clones and lacks some. The sample lists about 12,000 clones; about 77% were seen once. This TCR derives from a young woman with HIV. The rearrangement links TRBV19 to TRBJ1-5; 7 nucleotides line up with TRBD1. The sample was unsorted PBMCs, taken 1.3 years after starting antiretroviral therapy. The CDR3: CASRDRGNQPQHF. The CDR3 nucleotides read TGTGCCAGCCGGGACAGAGGCAATCAGCCCCAGCATTTT.